This T cell receptor (beta chain) was profiled in a study of blood T cell repertoires in COVID-19. The wider study: There were acute and convalescent COVID-19 samples, and they came from the United States, Italy and Spain.

In the source study's methods: Reference gene primer amplification yielded estimated nucleated cell counts. Some clones are missing from TCRdb's copy, which holds only in-frame ones; the method was immunoSEQ multiplex PCR. V and J calls and clone size are given by that table; D and trimming were obtained from the DNA. The table lists 15,000 to 17,000 clones, 70% to 90% of them singletons, with 35% in the top ten. The receptor's source is a man between 65 and 79 years old in a cohort sampled during active COVID-19. The sample consisted of peripheral blood.

CDR3 DNA sequence: TGTGCCAGCAGCTTAGCGGGGGCCGGGACTGAAGCTTTCTTT. Its protein is CASSLAGAGTEAFF. The chain employs TRBV7-2 and TRBJ1-1; possibly TRBD1 for D (6 bases). The CDR3 is 14 residues long. The germline CDR1 and CDR2 sequences are SGHTA and FQGNSA. V was shortened by 0 bases and J by 5 bases, with 10 bases between the two germline ends.